Below, 16 T cell receptor beta chains from the same sample are listed, as sequenced in a study of cytomegalovirus exposure and HLA in healthy donors. Vbeta (60) and Jbeta (13) primers were used in the PCR. Sequenced by immunoSEQ multiplex PCR; TCRdb stores in-frame clones only, minus some. Found here are roughly 180,000 clones, less than 80% of them singletons; the top ten hold 0.6% to 0.9%. Sample: PBMCs. All receptors derive from a female donor in good health and CMV-seronegative.

This clone was counted between two and nine times. The J gene is TRBJ2-5, the V gene TRBV11-2; possible D gene TRBD1, 6 bases. The CDR3 totals 13 residues. CDR1 and CDR2 (germline): SGHAT, FQNNGV. Deletions cut 7 bases from V and 0 bases from J, with 9 bases between. The DNA of the CDR3 is TGTGCCAGCACTAGGGGGTACCAAGAGACCCAGTACTTC. Residues: CASTRGYQETQYF.

This clone was recorded a few times. The chain employs TRBV6-1 and TRBJ1-1; TRBD1 is a possible D gene (5 bases). Looked up from germline, CDR1 is MNHNS and CDR2 is SASEGT. This CDR3 has 14 residues. Trimming shortened V by 4 bases and J by 11 bases, and 20 bases separated the two germline ends. The CDR3 DNA reads TGTGCCAGCAGTGTGGGGGGGTTGGACGACGGGGCTTTCTTT. The encoded protein is CASSVGGLDDGAFF.

J is TRBJ2-5 and V is TRBV30, with TRBD2 as a possible D gene (6 bases). Trimming cost V 3 bases and J 3 bases, with 20 bases left between them. The CDR3 consists of 16 residues. Germline V gene sequence: CDR1 GTSNPN, CDR2 SVGIG (reference sequence). The CDR3 bases are TGTGCCTGGAGCCCTGGCGTTGGCGGGACCAAAGAGACCCAGTACTTC. Encoded protein: CAWSPGVGGTKETQYF. Full variable domain (outside the CDR3, taken from reference TRBV30 and TRBJ2-5): SQTIHQWPATLVQPVGSPLSLECTVEGTSNPNLYWYRQAAGRGLQLLFYSVGIGQISSEVPQNLSASRPQDRQFILSSKKLLLSDSGFYLCAWSPGVGGTKETQYFGPGTRLLVL.

The chain couples TRBV28 to TRBJ1-2; D is unresolved. This CDR3 contains 14 residues. CDR1 is MDHEN and CDR2 is SYDVKM in the germline V gene. V was shortened by 3 bases and J by 0 bases, with 8 bases between the two germline ends. CDR3 in DNA: TGTGCCAGCAGTTTCGCACAGTCTAACTATGGCTACACCTTC. Protein product: CASSFAQSNYGYTF.

The chain uses TRBV7-9 and TRBJ2-7; 7 bases fit TRBD1. CDR3 length equals 12 residues. Germline trimming cut 10 bases from V and 6 bases from J; bases unmatched to any gene: 9. Germline lookup yields CDR1 SEHNR and CDR2 FQNEAQ (reference sequence). CDR3 DNA sequence: TGTGCCATTGGACAGGAACCAGGCGAGCAGTACTTC. It translates to CAIGQEPGEQYF.

This clone came up a few times. The V call is TRBV5-4, the J call TRBJ2-5, with D possibly TRBD1 on 5 matching bases. This CDR3 contains 14 residues. V was shortened by 1 base and J by 2 bases, with 9 bases between the two germline ends. From germline, CDR1 is SGHNT and CDR2 YYREEE (reference sequence). The CDR3 DNA is TGTGCCAGCAGCTTGAGGACAAATCAAGAGACCCAGTACTTC. Translation gives CASSLRTNQETQYF.

V gene TRBV9 combines with J gene TRBJ1-3; D is possibly TRBD1 (6 bases). The ends were cut back, 1 base at V and 0 bases at J, with 11 bases in the middle. The CDR3 is 16 amino acids. Germline V lookup: CDR1 SGDLS, CDR2 YYNGEE. The CDR3 sequence: CASSVTTGFSGNTIYF. The CDR3 DNA reads as TGTGCCAGCAGCGTAACTACAGGGTTCTCTGGAAACACCATATATTTT.

The rearrangement links TRBV18 to TRBJ2-5; D perhaps matches TRBD1 (6 bases). V was trimmed by 6 bases and J by 5 bases, leaving 10 bases between them. Germline assignment: CDR1 KGHSH and CDR2 LQKENI. CDR3 size: 12 residues. Here the CDR3 DNA reads TGTGCCAGCTCCCCCCAGGGGGAGACCCAGTACTTC. Its translation: CASSPQGETQYF.

This clone was counted between two and nine times. The V and J genes are TRBV28 and TRBJ2-2; D might be TRBD2 (7 bases). Per the germline V gene, CDR1 is MDHEN and CDR2 is SYDVKM. There are 15 residues in the CDR3. Between the trimmed V and J ends, which lost 7 bases and 3 bases, there was a span of 15 bases. The CDR3, as DNA: TGTGCCAGCACAGAGGGGGGGAGGGACACCGGGGAGCTGTTTTTT. It codes for CASTEGGRDTGELFF.

The rearrangement joins TRBV19 to TRBJ1-5; D is uncertain. The ends were cut back, 3 bases at V and 0 bases at J, with 6 bases in the middle. The CDR3 is made up of 14 amino acids. CDR1 is LNHDA, CDR2 SQIVND, per germline (reference sequence). As DNA, the CDR3 is TGTGCCAGTAGTATTCTTAATAGCAATCAGCCCCAGCATTTT. This encodes CASSILNSNQPQHF.

The V and J genes are TRBV27 and TRBJ2-5; D is unclear. The closer fit of TRBJ2-7 to the DNA end suggests the J call may be wrong. The V gene's germline CDR1 is MNHEY and CDR2 SMNVEV (reference sequence). This CDR3 has 12 residues. The CDR3 coding sequence is TGTGCCAGCAGTCAAATGTCCTACGAGCAGTACTTC. Its translation: CASSQMSYEQYF.

The V gene is TRBV19, the J gene TRBJ1-2, with D uncertain. Germline loops: CDR1 LNHDA, CDR2 SQIVND (reference sequence). V dropped 3 bases and J dropped 2 bases, with 7 bases sitting between them. The length of the CDR3 is 13 residues. In DNA form, the CDR3 reads TGTGCCAGTAGTATGCGAGTGAACTATGGCTACACCTTC. It encodes CASSMRVNYGYTF.

The table lists this clone with a few counts. The chain links TRBV15 to TRBJ2-1; 10 bases line up with TRBD2. The germline V gene encodes CDR1 LNHNV and CDR2 YYDKDF (reference sequence). This CDR3 contains 16 residues. The junction had 6 bases not matched to a gene; V was cut back by 1 base and J by 6 bases. The CDR3 spells CATSRGPAGGGNEQFF. CDR3 in DNA: TGTGCCACCAGCAGAGGTCCAGCGGGAGGGGGCAATGAGCAGTTCTTC.

This clone showed up just a few times. The chain combines TRBV11-1 with TRBJ2-5; TRBD1 might be the D (5 bases). The CDR3 loop spans 16 amino acids. The germline V gene has CDR1 SGHAT and CDR2 FQDESV (reference sequence). The V and J ends lost 5 bases and 2 bases respectively, with 18 bases between them. The CDR3 DNA follows: TGTGCCAGCAGCATACGACAAGACAGACCGCAAGAGACCCAGTACTTC. Protein sequence: CASSIRQDRPQETQYF. The entire variable domain, with the rest obtained from reference TRBV11-1 and TRBJ2-5, is as follows: EAEVAQSPRYKITEKSQAVAFWCDPISGHATLYWYRQILGQGPELLVQFQDESVVDDSQLPKDRFSAERLKGVDSTLKIQPAELGDSAMYLCASSIRQDRPQETQYFGPGTRLLVL.

The chain couples TRBV7-8 to TRBJ2-4, with TRBD2 identical over 10 bases. The CDR3 runs to 20 residues. The V segment lost 3 bases and the J segment 2 bases; nucleotides outside the gene matches: 16. The germline gives CDR1 SGHVS, CDR2 FQNEAQ. In nucleotides, the CDR3 is TGTGCCAGCAGCTTCCCTAAAGCGGGAGGGCCAGTGTATCCCAAAAACATTCAGTACTTC. Its protein product is CASSFPKAGGPVYPKNIQYF.

The chain is built from TRBV6-1 and TRBJ2-1; D is undetermined. Looked up from germline, CDR1 is MNHNS and CDR2 is SASEGT. V dropped 1 base and J dropped 2 bases, with 9 bases sitting between them. The CDR3 consists of 15 residues. CDR3 residues: CASSEDQSTYNEQFF. The CDR3 bases are TGTGCCAGCAGTGAAGACCAAAGCACCTACAATGAGCAGTTCTTC.